Given below is one TCR beta chain in context. The antigen remains unidentified. The PCR used 60 Vbeta and 13 Jbeta primers. Using immunoSEQ multiplex PCR, the repertoire was profiled, and TCRdb retains in-frame clones only, with some absent. The table includes about 180,000 clones, 77% detected once. The CDR3 consists of 12 residues. Germline lookup yields CDR1 SGHRS and CDR2 YFSETQ. Trimming took 1 base from V and 2 from J, leaving 4 bases between them. This sample was included in a study of cytomegalovirus exposure and HLA in healthy donors. Findings of the study overall: As a later analysis showed, several of the most significant clusters appeared to be linked to common viral pathogens. The authors later found TCR association rates varying by HLA locus, with DRB1 most and HLA-C fewest.

The chain combines TRBV5-1 with TRBJ2-7; no definite D call. The clonotype originates from a woman aged 55-70 years in good health and CMV-seropositive. The sequencing sample was made of PBMCs. CDR3 sequence (DNA): TGCGCCAGCAGCTTGACTACCTACGAGCAGTACTTC. As protein: CASSLTTYEQYF.